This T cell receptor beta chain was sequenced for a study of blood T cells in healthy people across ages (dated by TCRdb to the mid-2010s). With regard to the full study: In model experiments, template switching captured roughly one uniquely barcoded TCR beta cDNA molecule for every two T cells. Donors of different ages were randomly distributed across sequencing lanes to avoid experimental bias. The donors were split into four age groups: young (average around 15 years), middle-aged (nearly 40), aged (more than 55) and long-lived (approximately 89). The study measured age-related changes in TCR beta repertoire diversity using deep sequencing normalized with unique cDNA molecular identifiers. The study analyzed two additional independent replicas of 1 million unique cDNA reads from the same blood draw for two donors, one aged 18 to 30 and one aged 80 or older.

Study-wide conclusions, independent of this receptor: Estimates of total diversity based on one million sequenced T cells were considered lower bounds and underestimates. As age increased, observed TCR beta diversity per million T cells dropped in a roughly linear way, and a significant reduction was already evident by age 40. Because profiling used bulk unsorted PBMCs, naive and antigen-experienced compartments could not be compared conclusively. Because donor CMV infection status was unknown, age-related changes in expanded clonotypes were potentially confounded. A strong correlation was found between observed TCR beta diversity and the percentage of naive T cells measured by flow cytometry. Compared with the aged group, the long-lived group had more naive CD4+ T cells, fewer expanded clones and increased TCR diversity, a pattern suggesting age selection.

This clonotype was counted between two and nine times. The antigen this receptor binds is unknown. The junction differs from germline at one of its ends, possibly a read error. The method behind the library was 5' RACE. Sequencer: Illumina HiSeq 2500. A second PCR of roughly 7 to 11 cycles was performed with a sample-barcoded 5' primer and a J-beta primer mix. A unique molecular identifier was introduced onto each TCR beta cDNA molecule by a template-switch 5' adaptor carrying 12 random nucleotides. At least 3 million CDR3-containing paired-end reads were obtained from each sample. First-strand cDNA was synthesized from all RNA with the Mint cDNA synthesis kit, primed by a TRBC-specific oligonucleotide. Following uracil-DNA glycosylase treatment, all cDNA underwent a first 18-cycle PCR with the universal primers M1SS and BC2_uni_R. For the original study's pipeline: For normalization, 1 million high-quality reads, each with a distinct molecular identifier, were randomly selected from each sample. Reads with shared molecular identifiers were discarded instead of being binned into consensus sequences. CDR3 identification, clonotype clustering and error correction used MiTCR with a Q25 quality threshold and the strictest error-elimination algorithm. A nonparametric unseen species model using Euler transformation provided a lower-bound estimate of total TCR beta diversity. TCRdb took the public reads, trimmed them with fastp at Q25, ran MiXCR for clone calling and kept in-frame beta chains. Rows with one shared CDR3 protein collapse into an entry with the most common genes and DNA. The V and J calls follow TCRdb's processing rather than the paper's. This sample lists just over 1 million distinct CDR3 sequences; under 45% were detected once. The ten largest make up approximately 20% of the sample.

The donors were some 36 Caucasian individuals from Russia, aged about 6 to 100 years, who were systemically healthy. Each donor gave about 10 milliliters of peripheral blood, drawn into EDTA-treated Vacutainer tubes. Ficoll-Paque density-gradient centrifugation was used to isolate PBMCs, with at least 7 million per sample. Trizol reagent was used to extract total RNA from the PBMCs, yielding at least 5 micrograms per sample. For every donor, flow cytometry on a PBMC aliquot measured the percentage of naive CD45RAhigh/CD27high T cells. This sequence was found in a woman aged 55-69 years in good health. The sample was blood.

DNA sequence: TGCAGCGTTGGAGTCTACGATGAGCAGTTCTTC. Its amino acids are CSVGVYDEQFF. The chain couples TRBV29-1 to TRBJ2-1; the D gene cannot be named for sure. From the germline V gene, CDR1 is SQVTM and CDR2 is ANQGSEA. Its CDR3 holds 11 amino acids, cysteine through phenylalanine. Only the CDR3 part of the read is kept: 33 bases, read in frame from the first base.